A selection of T cell receptor beta chains follows, all from one sample in a study of T-cell reconstitution after alpha-beta-depleted transplantation in children. MiXCR, applied by TCRdb to the PCR reads, yields one record per CDR3 protein. Of about 870,000 distinct CDR3 sequences in the sample, 15% to 20% were seen once. Sequenced here: PBMCs, mostly from graft donor cells, sampled 360 days after TCRalphabeta/CD19-depleted stem cell transplant. The receptors come from a male patient between 10 and 17 years old who had a stem cell transplant for acute lymphoblastic leukemia, so the T cells may come from the graft donor. CDR3s include the opening cysteine and the closing phenylalanine or tryptophan. Fields, in order: D gene, J gene, clone size, V gene, CDR3 protein, CDR3 DNA. A D gene is named only where the DNA matches it firmly. Some rows have no size entry. The others give once, few or many, or a class for an expanded clone.

d_gene: -
j_gene: TRBJ2-1
abundance: -
v_gene: TRBV5-1
CDR3aa: CASSLPGGGGEQFF
CDR3nt: TGCGCCAGCAGCTTACCGGGAGGGGGCGGTGAGCAGTTCTTC

d_gene: -
j_gene: TRBJ1-5
abundance: few
v_gene: TRBV10-3
CDR3aa: CAISGEAYQPQHF
CDR3nt: TGTGCCATCAGTGGGGAAGCGTATCAGCCCCAGCATTTT

d_gene: -
j_gene: TRBJ2-5
abundance: -
v_gene: TRBV27
CDR3aa: CASIIRGRETQYF
CDR3nt: TGTGCCAGCATCATCAGGGGAAGGGAGACCCAGTACTTC

d_gene: TRBD1
j_gene: TRBJ2-7
abundance: once
v_gene: TRBV6-2/TRBV6-3
CDR3aa: CASSIHGTGPYEQYF
CDR3nt: TGTGCCAGCAGCATCCACGGGACAGGTCCCTACGAGCAGTACTTC

d_gene: -
j_gene: TRBJ2-3
abundance: few
v_gene: TRBV5-1
CDR3aa: CASRWVRVPDTDTQYF
CDR3nt: TGCGCCAGCCGGTGGGTGAGGGTCCCGGACACAGATACGCAGTATTTT

d_gene: -
j_gene: TRBJ1-5
abundance: -
v_gene: TRBV12-3/TRBV12-4
CDR3aa: CASSRRQSLDQPQHF
CDR3nt: TGTGCCAGCAGTCGTCGACAGTCTCTAGATCAGCCCCAGCATTTT

d_gene: -
j_gene: TRBJ2-1
abundance: many
v_gene: TRBV5-1
CDR3aa: CASSPSGTALHEQFF
CDR3nt: TGCGCCAGCAGCCCTTCCGGGACTGCTCTCCATGAGCAGTTCTTC

d_gene: -
j_gene: TRBJ2-3
abundance: few
v_gene: TRBV7-3
CDR3aa: CASSLTSNLVVDTQYF
CDR3nt: TGTGCCAGCAGCTTAACCTCGAATCTAGTGGTGGATACGCAGTATTTT

d_gene: TRBD1
j_gene: TRBJ2-4
abundance: -
v_gene: TRBV20-1
CDR3aa: CSARSGQGSKNIQYF
CDR3nt: TGCAGTGCTAGATCCGGACAGGGATCGAAAAACATTCAGTACTTC

d_gene: -
j_gene: TRBJ2-6
abundance: -
v_gene: TRBV27
CDR3aa: CASSDYNSGANVLTF
CDR3nt: TGTGCCAGCAGTGACTACAACTCTGGGGCCAACGTCCTGACTTTC

d_gene: TRBD1
j_gene: TRBJ2-7
abundance: -
v_gene: TRBV20-1
CDR3aa: CSAPGTVSSYEQYF
CDR3nt: TGCAGTGCTCCCGGGACAGTGAGCTCCTACGAGCAGTACTTC

d_gene: TRBD2
j_gene: TRBJ2-1
abundance: -
v_gene: TRBV11-1
CDR3aa: CASSPRTSGRRSYNEQFF
CDR3nt: TGTGCCAGCAGCCCCCGGACTAGCGGACGCCGCTCCTACAATGAGCAGTTCTTC

d_gene: -
j_gene: TRBJ2-1
abundance: few
v_gene: TRBV4-1
CDR3aa: CASSQRATRPYNEQFF
CDR3nt: TGCGCCAGCAGCCAAAGGGCGACTAGGCCCTACAATGAGCAGTTCTTC

d_gene: TRBD1
j_gene: TRBJ2-2
abundance: many
v_gene: TRBV5-6
CDR3aa: CASSLWGQGLTGELFF
CDR3nt: TGTGCCAGCAGCTTGTGGGGACAGGGTTTAACCGGGGAGCTGTTTTTT

d_gene: -
j_gene: TRBJ2-3
abundance: -
v_gene: TRBV25-1
CDR3aa: CASSEAVWTDTQYF
CDR3nt: TGTGCCAGCAGTGAAGCTGTTTGGACAGATACGCAGTATTTT

d_gene: TRBD2
j_gene: TRBJ2-3
abundance: few
v_gene: TRBV15
CDR3aa: CATSRRASGITQYF
CDR3nt: TGTGCCACCAGCAGAAGGGCTAGCGGGATTACGCAGTATTTT

d_gene: -
j_gene: TRBJ1-5
abundance: once
v_gene: TRBV24-1
CDR3aa: CATSEPQGNQPQHF
CDR3nt: TGTGCCACCAGTGAGCCACAGGGCAATCAGCCCCAGCATTTT

d_gene: -
j_gene: TRBJ1-4
abundance: -
v_gene: TRBV6-5
CDR3aa: CASSFSYGGSGEKLFF
CDR3nt: TGTGCCAGCAGCTTTTCCTACGGAGGGAGTGGTGAAAAACTGTTTTTT

d_gene: TRBD2
j_gene: TRBJ2-2
abundance: few
v_gene: TRBV7-8
CDR3aa: CASSLVGGLVRTGELFF
CDR3nt: TGTGCCAGCAGCTTAGTAGGGGGACTAGTAAGGACCGGGGAGCTGTTTTTT

d_gene: -
j_gene: TRBJ2-2
abundance: -
v_gene: TRBV20-1
CDR3aa: CSATFYTGELFF
CDR3nt: TGCAGTGCTACTTTCTACACCGGGGAGCTGTTTTTT

d_gene: TRBD1
j_gene: TRBJ2-7
abundance: few
v_gene: TRBV7-9
CDR3aa: CASSLHRGIYYEQYF
CDR3nt: TGTGCCAGCAGCTTACACAGGGGGATCTACTACGAGCAGTACTTC

d_gene: TRBD2
j_gene: TRBJ2-3
abundance: few
v_gene: TRBV10-3
CDR3aa: CAISEGGGSLAGADTQYF
CDR3nt: TGTGCCATCAGTGAAGGAGGGGGAAGCCTAGCGGGAGCAGATACGCAGTATTTT

d_gene: -
j_gene: TRBJ2-1
abundance: few
v_gene: TRBV12-3/TRBV12-4
CDR3aa: CASSFWDLDNEQFF
CDR3nt: TGTGCCAGCAGTTTTTGGGACCTCGACAATGAGCAGTTCTTC

d_gene: TRBD2
j_gene: TRBJ2-6
abundance: few
v_gene: TRBV7-3
CDR3aa: CASSRYTVRSGSTGANVLTF
CDR3nt: TGTGCCAGCAGCCGATACACGGTGAGAAGCGGGAGTACTGGGGCCAACGTCCTGACTTTC

d_gene: -
j_gene: TRBJ1-1
abundance: -
v_gene: TRBV15
CDR3aa: CATSRDGAQEAFF
CDR3nt: TGTGCCACCAGCAGAGACGGGGCGCAAGAAGCTTTCTTT

d_gene: -
j_gene: TRBJ2-1
abundance: many
v_gene: TRBV5-1
CDR3aa: CASSPGEAHNEQFF
CDR3nt: TGCGCCAGCAGCCCCGGGGAAGCGCACAATGAGCAGTTCTTC

d_gene: TRBD2
j_gene: TRBJ2-2
abundance: few
v_gene: TRBV12-3/TRBV12-4
CDR3aa: CASSLAGGPIIGELFF
CDR3nt: TGTGCCAGCAGTCTAGCGGGAGGGCCGATAATAGGGGAGCTGTTTTTT

d_gene: -
j_gene: TRBJ2-7
abundance: -
v_gene: TRBV18
CDR3aa: CASSPGNRITYEQYF
CDR3nt: TGTGCCAGCTCACCGGGAAACAGGATTACCTACGAGCAGTACTTC

d_gene: -
j_gene: TRBJ2-5
abundance: -
v_gene: TRBV2
CDR3aa: CASSDVTSPQETQYF
CDR3nt: TGTGCCAGCAGCGATGTGACTAGTCCACAAGAGACCCAGTACTTC

d_gene: TRBD2
j_gene: TRBJ2-2
abundance: -
v_gene: TRBV2
CDR3aa: CASRLAAVSGTGELFF
CDR3nt: TGTGCCAGCAGACTAGCGGCCGTGTCGGGGACCGGGGAGCTGTTTTTT

d_gene: -
j_gene: TRBJ1-1
abundance: -
v_gene: TRBV6-5
CDR3aa: CASSYQDTFPGTEAFF
CDR3nt: TGTGCCAGCAGTTACCAGGACACTTTCCCGGGCACTGAAGCTTTCTTT

d_gene: -
j_gene: TRBJ2-7
abundance: -
v_gene: TRBV5-1
CDR3aa: CASSSGGLARHEQYF
CDR3nt: TGCGCCAGCAGCTCCGGGGGTTTAGCTCGTCACGAGCAGTACTTC

d_gene: -
j_gene: TRBJ1-2
abundance: few
v_gene: TRBV7-8
CDR3aa: CASSLARNDRYFNYGYTF
CDR3nt: TGTGCCAGCAGCTTAGCGCGGAACGACCGCTATTTTAACTATGGCTACACCTTC

d_gene: TRBD1
j_gene: TRBJ2-6
abundance: few
v_gene: TRBV6-1
CDR3aa: CASSEGAAGANVLTF
CDR3nt: TGTGCCAGCTCCGAGGGGGCTGCCGGGGCCAACGTCCTGACTTTC

d_gene: -
j_gene: TRBJ2-1
abundance: few
v_gene: TRBV5-1
CDR3aa: CASRRDSSSYNEQFF
CDR3nt: TGCGCCAGCAGGCGGGACTCCAGCTCCTACAATGAGCAGTTCTTC

d_gene: TRBD2
j_gene: TRBJ2-1
abundance: few
v_gene: TRBV12-3/TRBV12-4
CDR3aa: CASNLSGTSGRARGNEQFF
CDR3nt: TGTGCCAGCAATTTATCCGGGACTAGCGGGAGGGCCAGGGGCAATGAGCAGTTCTTC

d_gene: TRBD2
j_gene: TRBJ2-7
abundance: -
v_gene: TRBV20-1
CDR3aa: CSARGTRVYEQYF
CDR3nt: TGCAGTGCTAGAGGGACTAGGGTCTACGAGCAGTACTTC

d_gene: TRBD2
j_gene: TRBJ2-7
abundance: -
v_gene: TRBV6-2/TRBV6-3
CDR3aa: CASSYDNWGEGNYEQYF
CDR3nt: TGTGCCAGCAGTTACGATAACTGGGGGGAGGGAAACTACGAGCAGTACTTC

d_gene: -
j_gene: TRBJ2-3
abundance: once
v_gene: TRBV7-2
CDR3aa: CASSLGRLAGDTQYF
CDR3nt: TGTGCCAGCAGCTTAGGGAGGCTAGCAGGGGATACGCAGTATTTT

d_gene: -
j_gene: TRBJ2-7
abundance: -
v_gene: TRBV29-1
CDR3aa: CSVEDFYGGEQYF
CDR3nt: TGCAGCGTTGAAGATTTTTACGGCGGGGAGCAGTACTTC

d_gene: -
j_gene: TRBJ1-2
abundance: few
v_gene: TRBV4-1
CDR3aa: CASSHGRSYGYTF
CDR3nt: TGCGCCAGCAGCCATGGGAGAAGCTATGGCTACACCTTC

d_gene: -
j_gene: TRBJ1-1
abundance: -
v_gene: TRBV7-9
CDR3aa: CASSFGKGNTEAFF
CDR3nt: TGTGCCAGCAGCTTTGGAAAGGGTAACACTGAAGCTTTCTTT

d_gene: -
j_gene: TRBJ2-3
abundance: -
v_gene: TRBV21-1
CDR3aa: CASSKVDRSRTDTQYF
CDR3nt: TGTGCCAGCAGCAAAGTGGACCGGAGTCGCACAGATACGCAGTATTTT

d_gene: TRBD2
j_gene: TRBJ2-3
abundance: -
v_gene: TRBV24-1
CDR3aa: CATSDQGLADTQYF
CDR3nt: TGTGCCACCAGTGACCAGGGACTAGCCGATACGCAGTATTTT

d_gene: -
j_gene: TRBJ1-2
abundance: once
v_gene: TRBV6-2/TRBV6-3
CDR3aa: CASSYSTGGLRFGYTF
CDR3nt: TGTGCCAGCAGTTACTCTACCGGGGGGCTTAGGTTTGGCTACACCTTC

d_gene: TRBD2
j_gene: TRBJ2-2
abundance: -
v_gene: TRBV18
CDR3aa: CASSPPSGVVATGELFF
CDR3nt: TGTGCCAGCTCACCACCGAGCGGGGTCGTTGCCACCGGGGAGCTGTTTTTT

d_gene: TRBD1
j_gene: TRBJ1-2
abundance: -
v_gene: TRBV12-5
CDR3aa: CASGLVAGQGNYGYTF
CDR3nt: TGTGCTAGTGGTTTGGTAGCGGGACAGGGGAACTATGGCTACACCTTC

d_gene: -
j_gene: TRBJ2-1
abundance: many
v_gene: TRBV5-1
CDR3aa: CASSPWRGNRDEQFF
CDR3nt: TGCGCCAGCAGCCCCTGGAGGGGGAACAGGGATGAGCAGTTCTTC

d_gene: -
j_gene: TRBJ1-1
abundance: few
v_gene: TRBV12-3/TRBV12-4
CDR3aa: CATTLLGYTEAFF
CDR3nt: TGTGCCACCACCCTGTTAGGATACACTGAAGCTTTCTTT

d_gene: TRBD2
j_gene: TRBJ2-3
abundance: few
v_gene: TRBV20-1
CDR3aa: CSAGLATDTQYF
CDR3nt: TGCAGTGCTGGACTAGCGACAGATACGCAGTATTTT

d_gene: -
j_gene: TRBJ2-1
abundance: -
v_gene: TRBV7-3
CDR3aa: CASSLSPAGIHEQFF
CDR3nt: TGTGCCAGCAGCTTATCCCCGGCGGGTATCCATGAGCAGTTCTTC

d_gene: -
j_gene: TRBJ2-7
abundance: few
v_gene: TRBV12-3/TRBV12-4
CDR3aa: CASSFRYGRGEQYF
CDR3nt: TGTGCCAGCAGTTTCCGCTACGGAAGGGGCGAGCAGTACTTC

d_gene: -
j_gene: TRBJ2-7
abundance: -
v_gene: TRBV20-1
CDR3aa: CSAREGGRGGFEQYF
CDR3nt: TGCAGTGCTAGAGAAGGGGGCAGGGGAGGGTTCGAGCAGTACTTC

d_gene: TRBD1
j_gene: TRBJ2-7
abundance: few
v_gene: TRBV5-1
CDR3aa: CASSDWDRPYEQYF
CDR3nt: TGCGCCAGCAGCGACTGGGACAGGCCCTACGAGCAGTACTTC

d_gene: -
j_gene: TRBJ2-3
abundance: few
v_gene: TRBV27
CDR3aa: CASSLRLPSTDTQYF
CDR3nt: TGTGCCAGCAGTTTAAGACTTCCAAGCACAGATACGCAGTATTTT

d_gene: -
j_gene: TRBJ2-7
abundance: few
v_gene: TRBV3-1
CDR3aa: CASSPTGVGAYEQYF
CDR3nt: TGTGCCAGCAGCCCTACGGGGGTAGGGGCATACGAGCAGTACTTC

d_gene: TRBD2
j_gene: TRBJ2-7
abundance: few
v_gene: TRBV5-5
CDR3aa: CASTRTGTSGYEQYF
CDR3nt: TGTGCCAGCACTCGGACCGGGACTAGCGGATACGAGCAGTACTTC